These 9 T cell receptor beta chains were sequenced from one sample in a study of T cell repertoires in cytomegalovirus infection. Their antigens remain unidentified. TCRdb recomputed calls from the reads with MiXCR, one row per CDR3 protein. The sample has some 500,000 distinct CDR3 sequences; roughly 43% are singletons. The source was cultured PBMCs, collected from culture after CMV antigen stimulation. The receptors come from a human donor in good health (CMV status not recorded). Some clones in this sample may be carry-over from other donors' samples.

This clonotype was counted a few times. The chain carries TRBV19 and TRBJ2-5; D assignment may be TRBD1 or TRBD2 (5 bases each). Germline V gene data show CDR1 as LNHDA and CDR2 as SQIVND (reference sequence). Between the trimmed V and J ends, which lost 7 bases and 1 base, there was a span of 13 bases. The CDR3 contains 14 residues. This CDR3 is CASNWGRSQETQYF. DNA of the CDR3: TGTGCCAGTAACTGGGGGAGAAGCCAAGAGACCCAGTACTTC.

The V and J genes are TRBV6-6 and TRBJ2-1; 15 bases are a match to TRBD2. The germline V gene encodes CDR1 MNHNY and CDR2 SVGAGI (reference sequence). V dropped 5 bases and J dropped 0; count of bases not matched to a gene: 5. The CDR3 extends over 18 amino acids. The CDR3, as DNA: TGTGCCAGCAGTCGAGGACTAGCGGGGGGGGGCTCCTACAATGAGCAGTTCTTC. Its translation is CASSRGLAGGGSYNEQFF.

The chain recombines TRBV10-3 with TRBJ1-3; D unclear. CDR3 length: 14 amino acids. Per the germline V gene, CDR1 is ENHRY and CDR2 is SYGVKD. Trimming took 11 bases from V and 3 from J, leaving 17 bases between them. The CDR3 sequence is CASQTEYSGNTIYF. In nucleotides, the CDR3 is TGTGCCTCGCAGACTGAATACAGTGGAAACACCATATATTTT.

CDR3 bases: TGTGCCAGCAGTCCCTCGGGATACTCCTATAATTCACCCCTCCACTTT. Protein sequence: CASSPSGYSYNSPLHF. The V call is TRBV12-3 or TRBV12-4, the J call TRBJ1-6; D is unresolved. The CDR3 is 16 residues long. The V end lost 5 bases, the J end lost 0 bases, and 11 bases lay between the germline ends.

The V and J genes are TRBV10-3 and TRBJ2-3, with D uncertain. V was clipped by 11 bases and J by 0 bases, with 9 bases between them. This CDR3 has 12 amino acids. The V gene's germline CDR1 is ENHRY and CDR2 SYGVKD. In nucleotides, the CDR3 is TGTGCCCACAGTCAGAGCACAGATACGCAGTATTTT. As protein: CAHSQSTDTQYF.

The chain employs TRBV11-2 and TRBJ2-1; TRBD2 agrees at 10 bases. CDR1 and CDR2 (germline): SGHAT, FQNNGV. After removal of 1 base from V and 7 bases from J, the junction contained 4 bases not matched to a gene. CDR3 length equals 15 residues. CDR3 sequence reads: CASSLASGSLNEQFF. CDR3 nucleotide sequence: TGTGCCAGCAGCTTAGCTAGCGGGAGTCTTAATGAGCAGTTCTTC.

The chain couples TRBV7-6 to TRBJ1-3; 7 bases fit TRBD1. Trimming removed 5 bases from V and 0 bases from J; junction bases left unmatched: 10. The CDR3 is 17 residues long. Germline assignment: CDR1 SGHVS and CDR2 FNYEAQ. The CDR3 region is CASSTLTGLSSGNTIYF. The DNA for the CDR3 is TGTGCCAGCAGCACCCTGACAGGGTTGAGCTCTGGAAACACCATATATTTT.

This clonotype was recorded only once. CDR3 in DNA: TGTGCCAGCAGCTCTCCCCAAGGCGGACTCCCGGGGGATGAGCAGTTCTTC. Protein: CASSSPQGGLPGDEQFF. The V call is TRBV4-2, the J call TRBJ2-1; a possible D gene is TRBD2 (6 bases). There are 17 residues in the CDR3. CDR1 LGHNA and CDR2 YNFKEQ come from the germline V gene. The V end was cut by 5 bases, the J end by 8 bases, with 25 bases between.

The chain carries TRBV29-1 and TRBJ2-3; D ambiguous. The germline V and J ends were trimmed by 5 bases and 2 bases, with 11 bases remaining between them. In germline, CDR1 is SQVTM, CDR2 ANQGSEA. The CDR3 has 13 amino acids. This chain's CDR3 is CSVPLSNTDTQYF. In DNA form, the CDR3 reads TGCAGCGTTCCCCTTTCGAACACAGATACGCAGTATTTT.